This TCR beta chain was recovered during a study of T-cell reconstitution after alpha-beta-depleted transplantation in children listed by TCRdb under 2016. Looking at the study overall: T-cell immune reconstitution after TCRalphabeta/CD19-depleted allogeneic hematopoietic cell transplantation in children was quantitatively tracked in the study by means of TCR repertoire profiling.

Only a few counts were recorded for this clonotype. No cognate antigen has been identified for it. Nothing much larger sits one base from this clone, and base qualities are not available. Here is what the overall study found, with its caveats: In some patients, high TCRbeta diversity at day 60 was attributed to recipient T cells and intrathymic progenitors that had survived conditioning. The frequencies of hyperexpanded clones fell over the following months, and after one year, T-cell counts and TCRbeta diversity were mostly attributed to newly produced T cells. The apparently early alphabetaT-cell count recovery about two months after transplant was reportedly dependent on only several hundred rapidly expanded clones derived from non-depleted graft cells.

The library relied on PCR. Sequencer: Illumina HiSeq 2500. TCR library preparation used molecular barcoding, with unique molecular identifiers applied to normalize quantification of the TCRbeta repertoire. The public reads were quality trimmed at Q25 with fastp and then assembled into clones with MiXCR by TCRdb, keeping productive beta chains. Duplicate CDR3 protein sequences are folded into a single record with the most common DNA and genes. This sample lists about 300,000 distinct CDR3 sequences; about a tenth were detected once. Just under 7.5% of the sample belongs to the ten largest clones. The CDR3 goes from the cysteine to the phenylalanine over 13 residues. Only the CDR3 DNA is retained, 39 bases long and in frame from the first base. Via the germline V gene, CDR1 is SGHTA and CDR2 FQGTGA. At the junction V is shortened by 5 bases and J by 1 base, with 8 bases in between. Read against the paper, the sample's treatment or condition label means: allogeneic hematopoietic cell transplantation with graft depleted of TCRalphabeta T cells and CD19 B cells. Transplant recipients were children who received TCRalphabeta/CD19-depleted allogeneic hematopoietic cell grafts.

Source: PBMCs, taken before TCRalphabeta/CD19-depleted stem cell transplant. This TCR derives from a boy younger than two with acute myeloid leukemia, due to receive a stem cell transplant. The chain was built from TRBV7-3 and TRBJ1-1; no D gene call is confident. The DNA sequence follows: TGTGCCAGCAGCGCCTCCCCGAACACTGAAGCTTTCTTT. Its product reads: CASSASPNTEAFF.